This entry is about one T cell receptor beta chain. Its antigen is not identified. The data were taken from a study of CD8+CD57+ T cells in acquired aplastic anemia. Study findings and constraints: A set of approximately 30 CD8+ CDR3 sequences was shared between patients and controls, and these sequences appeared highly expressed in patients.

Trimming left V 1 base short and J 6 bases short, with 4 bases between. Per germline, CDR1 MGHDK and CDR2 SYGVNS. This CDR3 is 13 amino acids long. An expansion of CD8+CD57+ cells by flow cytometry had been shown in patients chosen for sequencing. Genomic DNA provided the template from which TCR beta VDJ and CDR3 profiles were obtained. MiXCR, run by TCRdb on the reads, gives a single entry per CDR3 protein. Counted here are 120,000 or so distinct CDR3 sequences, 55% to 70% occurring once; the ten biggest clones make up roughly 30%. The sequenced material came from sorted CD4+, CD8+, or CD8+CD57+ T cells (not recorded which) from PBMCs. The origin of this receptor is a human donor with aplastic anemia. This chain joins TRBV25-1 and TRBJ1-6, with no clear D. The CDR3 loop reads CASSEFGNSPLHF. The CDR3 DNA follows: TGTGCCAGCAGTGAATTTGGTAATTCACCCCTCCACTTT.